This T cell receptor beta chain is drawn from a study of chemoradiotherapy in HPV16-positive cancers. V was trimmed by 3 bases and J by 1 base, leaving 9 bases between them. There are 14 residues in the CDR3. CDR1 and CDR2 from the germline V gene are SGHNT and YENEEA. A note on this clone: The target antigen is unknown.

Overall study findings and caveats: Candidate HPV-specific clones and E7-related TCR motifs grew in tumor during treatment.

Samples were taken several times over chemoradiotherapy. The table came from immunoSEQ multiplex PCR; TCRdb's copy has only in-frame clones and leaves some out. The data show about 9,200 clones, approximately 80% seen once. Sample collection occurred from a patient who underwent chemoradiotherapy. This TCR came from a human donor with HPV-associated anogenital cancer. The genes are TRBV11-3 and TRBJ1-1; perhaps TRBD1 as D (5 bases). This CDR3 is CASSLGTRNTEAFF. The CDR3 region has the DNA TGTGCCAGCAGCTTGGGGACGCGGAACACTGAAGCTTTCTTT.